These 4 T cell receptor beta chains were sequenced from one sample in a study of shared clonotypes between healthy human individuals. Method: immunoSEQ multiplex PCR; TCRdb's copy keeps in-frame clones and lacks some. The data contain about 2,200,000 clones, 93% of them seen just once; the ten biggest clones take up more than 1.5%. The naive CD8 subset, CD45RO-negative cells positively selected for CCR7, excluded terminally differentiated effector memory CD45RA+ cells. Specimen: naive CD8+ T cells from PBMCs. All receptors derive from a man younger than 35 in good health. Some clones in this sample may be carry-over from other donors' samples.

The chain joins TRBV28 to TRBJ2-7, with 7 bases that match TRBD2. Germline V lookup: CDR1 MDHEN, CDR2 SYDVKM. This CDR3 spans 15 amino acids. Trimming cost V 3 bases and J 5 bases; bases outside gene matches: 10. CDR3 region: CASSLSSWGGNEQYF. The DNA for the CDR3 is TGTGCCAGCAGTTTGTCAAGCTGGGGGGGAAACGAGCAGTACTTC. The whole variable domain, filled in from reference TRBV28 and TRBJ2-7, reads DVKVTQSSRYLVKRTGEKVFLECVQDMDHENMFWYRQDPGLGLRLIYFSYDVKMKEKGDIPEGYSVSREKKERFSLILESASTNQTSMYLCASSLSSWGGNEQYFGPGTRLTVT.

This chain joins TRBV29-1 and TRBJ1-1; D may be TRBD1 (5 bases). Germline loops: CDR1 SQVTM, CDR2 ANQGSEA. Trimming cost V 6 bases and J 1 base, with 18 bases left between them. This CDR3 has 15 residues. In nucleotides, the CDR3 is TGCAGCGTGACAGCGGGCCTTACAGGGAACACTGAAGCTTTCTTT. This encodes CSVTAGLTGNTEAFF.

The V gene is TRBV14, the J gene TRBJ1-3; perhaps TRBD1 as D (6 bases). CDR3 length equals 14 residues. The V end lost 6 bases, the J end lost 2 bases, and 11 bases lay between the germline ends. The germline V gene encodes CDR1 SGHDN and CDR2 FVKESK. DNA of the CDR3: TGTGCCAGCAGGGCTACAGGGACTGGAAACACCATATATTTT. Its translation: CASRATGTGNTIYF.

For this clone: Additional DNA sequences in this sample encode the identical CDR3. The CDR3 sequence is CASSRRGVTEAFF. As DNA, the CDR3 is TGCGCCAGCAGCCGACGTGGGGTCACTGAAGCTTTCTTT. The rearrangement joins TRBV4-1 to TRBJ1-1; D is unresolved. This CDR3 is 13 amino acids long. Looked up from germline, CDR1 is MGHRA and CDR2 is YSYEKL. V was shortened by 4 bases and J by 4 bases, with 10 bases between the two germline ends.